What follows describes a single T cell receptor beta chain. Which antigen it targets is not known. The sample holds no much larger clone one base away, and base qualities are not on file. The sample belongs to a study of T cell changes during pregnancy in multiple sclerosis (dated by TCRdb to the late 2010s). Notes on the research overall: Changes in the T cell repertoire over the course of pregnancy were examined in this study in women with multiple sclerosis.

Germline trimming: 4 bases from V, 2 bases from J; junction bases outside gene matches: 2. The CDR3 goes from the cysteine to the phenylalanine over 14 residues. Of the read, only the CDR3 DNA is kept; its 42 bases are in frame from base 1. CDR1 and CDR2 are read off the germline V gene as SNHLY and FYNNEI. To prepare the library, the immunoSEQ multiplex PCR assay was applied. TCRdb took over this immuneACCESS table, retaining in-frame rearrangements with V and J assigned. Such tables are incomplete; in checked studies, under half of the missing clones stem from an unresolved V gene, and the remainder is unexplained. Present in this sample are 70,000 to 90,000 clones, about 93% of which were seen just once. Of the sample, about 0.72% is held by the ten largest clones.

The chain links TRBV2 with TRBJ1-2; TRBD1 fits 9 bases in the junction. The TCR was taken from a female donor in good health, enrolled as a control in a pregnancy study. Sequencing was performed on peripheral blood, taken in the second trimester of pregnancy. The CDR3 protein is CASSVGTGNYGYTF. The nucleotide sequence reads TGTGCCAGCAGTGTGGGGACAGGGAACTATGGCTACACCTTC.